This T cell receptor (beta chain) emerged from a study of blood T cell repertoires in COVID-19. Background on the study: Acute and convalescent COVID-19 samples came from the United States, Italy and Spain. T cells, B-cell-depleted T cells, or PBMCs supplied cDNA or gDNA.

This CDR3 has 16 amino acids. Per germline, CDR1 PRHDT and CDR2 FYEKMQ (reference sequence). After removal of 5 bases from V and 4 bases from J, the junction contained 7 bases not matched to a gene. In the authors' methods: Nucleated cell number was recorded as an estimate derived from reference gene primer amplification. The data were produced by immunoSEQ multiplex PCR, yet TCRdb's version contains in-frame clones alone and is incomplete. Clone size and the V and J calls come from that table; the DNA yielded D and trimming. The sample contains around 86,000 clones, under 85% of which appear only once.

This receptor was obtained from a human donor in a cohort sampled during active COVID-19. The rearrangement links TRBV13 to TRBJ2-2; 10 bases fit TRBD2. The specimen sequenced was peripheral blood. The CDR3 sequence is CASSQLAGESTGELFF. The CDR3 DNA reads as TGTGCCAGCAGCCAGCTAGCGGGGGAGAGCACCGGGGAGCTGTTTTTT. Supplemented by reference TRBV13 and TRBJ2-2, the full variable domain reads AAGVIQSPRHLIKEKRETATLKCYPIPRHDTVYWYQQGPGQDPQFLISFYEKMQSDKGSIPDRFSAQQFSDYHSELNMSSLELGDSALYFCASSQLAGESTGELFFGEGSRLTVL.